The T cell receptor beta chain under discussion was sequenced for a study of OX40 agonist ivuxolimab in advanced cancers. Details on this clone: Its antigen is currently unknown.

With 4 bases clipped from V and 2 bases from J, the junction kept 5 bases outside the gene matches. Germline assignment: CDR1 SGHVS and CDR2 FNYEAQ. The CDR3 totals 16 residues. Profiling relied on immunoSEQ multiplex PCR, and the TCRdb table lists in-frame clones only, not all of them. The profile shows tens of thousands of clones, 81% of them singletons. Study-wide results and limits: On average, CD8+ T cells had more expanded clones than CD4+.

This specimen consisted of CD4+ or CD8+ T cells sorted from blood, obtained in a trial of the OX40 agonist ivuxolimab. The chain joins TRBV7-6 to TRBJ2-1; 10 positions agree with TRBD1. The sequence derives from an adult with an advanced solid tumor such as melanoma, head and neck, liver or kidney cancer. CDR3 protein: CASSSVGQGPYNEQFF. CDR3 in DNA: TGTGCCAGCAGCTCCGTGGGACAGGGGCCCTACAATGAGCAGTTCTTC.